The 29 T cell receptor beta chains below were found in one sample sequenced in a study of Ad26.COV2.S vaccination and SARS-CoV-2 variants. Treatment in this sample: some 19 received Ad26.COV2.S at low or high dose, single or two shots; a few received placebo; per-sample allocation not given. The samples were gathered on day 63 after the first injection of vaccine or placebo. Produced via immunoSEQ multiplex PCR; TCRdb's table is partial and in-frame only. The sample holds 360,000 or so clones, 75% to 90% seen once. The source was peripheral blood, collected in a trial of Ad26.COV2.S vaccine versus placebo. The receptors come from a person between 18 and 65 years old who received the Ad26.COV2.S COVID-19 vaccine or a placebo.

The chain recombines TRBV9 with TRBJ1-1; D not resolved. CDR1 is SGDLS and CDR2 is YYNGEE in the germline V gene. This CDR3 comprises 14 residues. V lost 1 base and J 2 bases, leaving 9 bases between the germline ends. The CDR3 nucleotides are TGTGCCAGCAGCGTACCCCCGATAAACACTGAAGCTTTCTTT. It specifies CASSVPPINTEAFF.

J is TRBJ2-7 and V is TRBV7-2; perhaps TRBD2 as D (5 bases). The CDR3 runs 15 residues. Deletions cut 1 base from V and 0 bases from J, with 10 bases between. Germline V CDR1 and CDR2: SGHTA, FQGNSA. The CDR3 sequence: CASSLGGSSSYEQYF. CDR3 bases: TGTGCCAGCAGCTTAGGTGGGAGCTCCTCCTACGAGCAGTACTTC.

The rearrangement uses TRBV7-9 and TRBJ1-3, with D unresolved. Germline V gene data show CDR1 as SEHNR and CDR2 as FQNEAQ (reference sequence). Deletions cut 5 bases from V and 9 bases from J, with 14 bases between. The CDR3 sequence is 13 residues long. Here the CDR3 reads CASSPEPVRTIYF. In DNA, the CDR3 is TGTGCCAGCAGCCCCGAACCGGTTCGCACCATATATTTT.

The chain recombines TRBV15 with TRBJ2-1; the match to TRBD2 covers 14 bases. The CDR3 is 18 residues long. V trimming: 6 bases; J trimming: 9 bases; junction bases outside the gene matches: 16. The germline CDR1 and CDR2 sequences are LNHNV and YYDKDF (reference sequence). In DNA form, the CDR3 reads TGTGCCACCAGTCGGCCCCCCAGCCTGGGGACTAGCGGGGGTGAGCAGTTCTTC. Its translation: CATSRPPSLGTSGGEQFF.

V and J are TRBV6-2 or TRBV6-3 and TRBJ1-2, with TRBD1 matching over 7 bases. Germline V lookup: CDR1 MNHEY, CDR2 SVGEGT. The V segment lost 2 bases and the J segment 6 bases; nucleotides outside the gene matches: 6. The CDR3 spans 14 residues. The CDR3 loop reads CASSYPRDSDGYTF. CDR3 nucleotide sequence: TGTGCCAGCAGTTACCCGCGGGACAGCGATGGCTACACCTTC.

The chain links TRBV15 to TRBJ2-7; no firm D call. V shed 4 bases and J shed 6 bases, with 7 bases lying between them. Per germline, CDR1 LNHNV and CDR2 YYDKDF (reference sequence). The CDR3 has 11 residues. The CDR3 bases are TGTGCCACCAGCACGAGTACCGAGCAGTACTTC. The encoded protein is CATSTSTEQYF.

This sequence joins TRBV7-6 and TRBJ2-3; the match to TRBD2 covers 11 bases. The CDR3 has 17 amino acids. J lost 1 base, V lost 4 bases, and 7 bases had no gene match. Germline-derived CDR1 and CDR2 are SGHVS and FNYEAQ. The chain's CDR3 is CASSSQTSGIRTDTQYF. CDR3 bases: TGTGCCAGCAGCTCACAGACTAGCGGGATACGCACAGATACGCAGTATTTT.

CDR3 protein: CASSLWDRVSIGEQFF. In DNA, the CDR3 is TGTGCCAGCAGTTTATGGGACAGGGTATCCATCGGGGAGCAGTTCTTC. The chain recombines TRBV28 with TRBJ2-1; 8 nucleotides align to TRBD1. V was clipped by 0 bases and J by 10 bases; unmatched bases: 11. CDR1 and CDR2 from the germline V gene are MDHEN and SYDVKM. The CDR3 loop spans 16 amino acids.

This clone was seen only once. The gene calls are TRBV3-1 (or the pseudogene TRBV3-2) and TRBJ1-3; the D is unclear. This CDR3 has 15 amino acids. Deletions cut 4 bases from V and 4 bases from J, with 14 bases between. Germline V gives CDR1 LGHDT, CDR2 YNNKEL (reference sequence). The CDR3 region is CASSLGRLGGNTIYF. CDR3 nucleotides: TGTGCCAGCAGCCTTGGAAGGCTGGGAGGAAACACCATATATTTT.

The genes are TRBV12-3 or TRBV12-4 and TRBJ1-2; D is possibly TRBD1 (6 bases). Trimming pared 3 bases from V and 6 bases from J, leaving 11 bases between. The CDR3 has 13 residues. The CDR3 here is CASSFGGRNGYTF. The CDR3 nucleotides read TGTGCCAGCAGTTTCGGGGGGCGCAATGGCTACACCTTC.

The chain joins TRBV5-4 to TRBJ1-2, with no clear D. CDR3 length: 12 residues. The V and J ends lost 0 bases and 4 bases respectively, with 4 bases between them. Germline V gives CDR1 SGHNT, CDR2 YYREEE (reference sequence). CDR3 in amino acids: CASSLAAYGYTF. CDR3 DNA: TGTGCCAGCAGCTTGGCAGCCTATGGCTACACCTTC. Full variable domain (remainder filled in from reference TRBV5-4 and TRBJ1-2): ETGVTQSPTHLIKTRGQQVTLRCSSQSGHNTVSWYQQALGQGPQFIFQYYREEENGRGNFPPRFSGLQFPNYSSELNVNALELDDSALYLCASSLAAYGYTFGSGTRLTVV.

The rearrangement joins TRBV7-9 to TRBJ2-1, with no clear D. CDR3 size: 16 residues. From germline, CDR1 is SEHNR and CDR2 FQNEAQ (reference sequence). Trimming stripped 1 base from V and 9 bases from J, with 19 bases between. Written as DNA, the CDR3 is TGTGCCAGCAGCTTAGATCCCGGTCGGCAATTGGGTGAGCAGTTCTTC. It is translated as CASSLDPGRQLGEQFF.

V is TRBV7-3 and J is TRBJ1-5; 9 nucleotides match TRBD1. The CDR3 loop spans 16 amino acids. Germline CDR1 and CDR2: SGHTA and FQGTGA. The V gene end was trimmed by 5 bases and the J gene end by 5 bases; junction bases not matched to a gene: 10. The CDR3 loop is CASSVAGQGGHQPQHF. In nucleotides, the CDR3 is TGTGCCAGCAGCGTAGCGGGACAGGGAGGGCATCAGCCCCAGCATTTT.

The genes are TRBV30 and TRBJ1-2; D call uncertain. The CDR3 is 14 residues long. With 3 bases removed from V and 0 bases from J, the gap between germline ends came to 11 bases. The germline V gene has CDR1 GTSNPN and CDR2 SVGIG (reference sequence). The CDR3 coding sequence is TGTGCCTGGAGCGCCAGGCCCTCTAACTATGGCTACACCTTC. Protein: CAWSARPSNYGYTF.

The chain combines TRBV29-1 with TRBJ2-7, with 7 bases fitting TRBD2. This CDR3 is built from 11 residues. CDR1 is SQVTM, CDR2 ANQGSEA, per germline. J gave up 5 bases and V 6 bases, and 4 bases lay outside the gene matches. CDR3 sequence reads: CSVPGGNEQYF. The CDR3 DNA is TGCAGCGTCCCCGGGGGGAACGAGCAGTACTTC.

The V call is TRBV6-5, the J call TRBJ1-5; weak D call: TRBD1 (5 bases). Trimming left V 7 bases short and J 7 bases short, with 14 bases between. Germline V gene sequence: CDR1 MNHEY, CDR2 SVGAGI. This CDR3 is 13 amino acids long. In DNA form, the CDR3 reads TGTGCCAGCACCACCTCAGGGACCCAGCCCCAGCATTTT. This codes for CASTTSGTQPQHF.

The chain links TRBV19 to TRBJ1-2; 9 nucleotides line up with TRBD1. This CDR3 contains 16 residues. The V and J ends lost 7 bases and 8 bases, in that order; junction bases with no gene match: 17. CDR1 LNHDA and CDR2 SQIVND come from the germline V gene (reference sequence). This CDR3 is CASTLFGTGLVGGYTF. In DNA form, the CDR3 reads TGTGCCAGTACCCTCTTCGGGACAGGGCTCGTTGGGGGCTACACCTTC. The full variable domain, completed using reference TRBV19 and TRBJ1-2, is DGGITQSPKYLFRKEGQNVTLSCEQNLNHDAMYWYRQDPGQGLRLIYYSQIVNDFQKGDIAEGYSVSREKKESFPLTVTSAQKNPTAFYLCASTLFGTGLVGGYTFGSGTRLTVV.

The chain employs TRBV2 and TRBJ1-3; 7 bases fit TRBD1. Germline-derived CDR1 and CDR2 are SNHLY and FYNNEI. Trimming removed 4 bases from V and 9 bases from J; junction bases left unmatched: 6. This CDR3 has 13 amino acids. This CDR3 is CASSGDSGGTIYF. CDR3 nucleotide sequence: TGTGCCAGCAGTGGGGACAGTGGTGGCACCATATATTTT.

The J gene is TRBJ1-2, the V gene TRBV6-5; 8 nucleotides line up with TRBD1. Germline assignment: CDR1 MNHEY and CDR2 SVGAGI. J was trimmed by 4 bases and V by 0 bases; bases with no gene match: 4. This CDR3 contains 15 residues. The CDR3 loop reads CASSYSSGGAYGYTF. CDR3 in DNA: TGTGCCAGCAGTTACTCGTCAGGGGGCGCCTATGGCTACACCTTC.

This clone was counted only a few times. Within the sample, other DNA sequences also encode this same CDR3. V is TRBV9 and J is TRBJ2-7; 7 bases agree with TRBD2. Looked up from germline, CDR1 is SGDLS and CDR2 is YYNGEE. V was clipped by 0 bases and J by 1 base; unmatched bases: 4. This CDR3 is built from 15 residues. CDR3 sequence (DNA): TGTGCCAGCAGCGTAGGCCCTAGCGGTTCCTACGAGCAGTACTTC. Translation gives CASSVGPSGSYEQYF.

The chain recombines TRBV28 with TRBJ1-6; the match to TRBD1 covers 10 bases. The CDR3 runs 14 residues. Germline V lookup: CDR1 MDHEN, CDR2 SYDVKM. V lost 3 bases to trimming and J lost 10 bases; unmatched junction nucleotides: 3. CDR3 bases: TGTGCCAGCAGTTTGGGGACAGGGGTGTCACCCCTCCACTTT. Translating gives CASSLGTGVSPLHF. The full variable domain, rest sourced from reference TRBV28 and TRBJ1-6, is DVKVTQSSRYLVKRTGEKVFLECVQDMDHENMFWYRQDPGLGLRLIYFSYDVKMKEKGDIPEGYSVSREKKERFSLILESASTNQTSMYLCASSLGTGVSPLHFGNGTRLTVT.

V is TRBV28 and J is TRBJ1-3, with D unresolved. Germline assignment: CDR1 MDHEN and CDR2 SYDVKM. There are 13 residues in the CDR3. V shed 8 bases and J shed 4 bases, with 12 bases lying between them. The CDR3 coding sequence is TGTGCCAGCGGGAGGGCGGCAGGAAACACCATATATTTT. Translating gives CASGRAAGNTIYF.

The chain employs TRBV28 and TRBJ1-2; no definite D call. This CDR3 spans 11 amino acids. With 8 bases removed from V and 5 bases from J, the gap between germline ends came to 9 bases. CDR1 MDHEN and CDR2 SYDVKM come from the germline V gene. CDR3 in amino acids: CASRRQYGYTF. The CDR3 nucleotides read TGTGCCAGCCGCCGGCAATATGGCTACACCTTC.

The chain links TRBV19 to TRBJ1-1, with D possibly TRBD1 on 6 matching bases. There are 14 residues in the CDR3. Germline V gene sequence: CDR1 LNHDA, CDR2 SQIVND (reference sequence). Written as DNA, the CDR3 is TGTAACGATCGGGGGGCCCACATGAACACTGAAGCTTTCTTT. Protein: CNDRGAHMNTEAFF.

The rearrangement links TRBV12-5 to TRBJ2-7; D is perhaps TRBD1 or TRBD2 (6 bases each). The germline V and J ends were trimmed by 1 base and 9 bases, with 13 bases remaining between them. Germline V gene lookup returns CDR1 LGHNT and CDR2 FRNRAP. This CDR3 has 13 amino acids. As DNA, the CDR3 is TGTGCTAGTGGTTTGGGCGGGACACCCAGGCAGTACTTC. It codes for CASGLGGTPRQYF.

V usage is TRBV11-2 and J usage is TRBJ1-4; D is unresolved. The V end was cut by 5 bases, the J end by 3 bases, with 19 bases between. The CDR3 spans 17 residues. CDR1 is SGHAT, CDR2 FQNNGV, per germline. The DNA of the CDR3 is TGTGCCAGCAGCCCATCCGGCACCCCCACGGCTAATGAAAAACTGTTTTTT. Residues: CASSPSGTPTANEKLFF.

The J gene is TRBJ1-4, the V gene TRBV9; a weak D match, TRBD1 (5 bases). The germline V and J ends were trimmed by 0 bases and 7 bases, with 10 bases remaining between them. The CDR3 is 14 amino acids. Germline assignment: CDR1 SGDLS and CDR2 YYNGEE. CDR3 in DNA: TGTGCCAGCAGCGTAGGGGACGGGGCTGAAAAACTGTTTTTT. Protein product: CASSVGDGAEKLFF.

The V gene is TRBV6-5, the J gene TRBJ1-1; D may be TRBD1 (6 bases). CDR3 length: 14 amino acids. V was clipped by 7 bases and J by 6 bases, with 18 bases between them. CDR1 and CDR2 from the germline V gene are MNHEY and SVGAGI. The CDR3 region is CASTSQGKVAEAFF. The CDR3 DNA reads as TGTGCCAGCACCTCACAGGGTAAGGTGGCTGAAGCTTTCTTT.

As concerns this clone: This CDR3 is also generated by other DNA sequences in the sample. This sequence joins TRBV10-3 and TRBJ1-6; possible D gene TRBD1, 5 bases. The V gene lost 0 bases and the J gene lost 13 bases, with 16 bases spanning the gap. The germline gives CDR1 ENHRY, CDR2 SYGVKD. This CDR3 is 15 amino acids long. CDR3 amino acids: CAISESAGIGSPLHF. In nucleotides, the CDR3 is TGTGCCATCAGTGAGTCTGCAGGGATAGGATCGCCCCTCCACTTT.